The rows below give T cell receptor beta chains drawn from one sample of a study of CD4 and CD8 cells across lung adenocarcinoma regions. Via MiXCR, TCRdb re-called the PCR reads, giving one row per CDR3 protein. Of over 6,500 distinct CDR3 sequences detected, around half appear once; the ten largest clones hold 95% to 97%. Sequencing was carried out using CD8+ T cells from the center of a lung tumor. These receptors originate from a male donor with lung adenocarcinoma. The CD4 and CD8 labels of this study may be unreliable. Each CDR3 is given with its conserved first and last residue. The order of the fields is V gene, D gene, clone size, J gene, CDR3 DNA, CDR3 protein. A D gene is named only where the DNA matches it firmly. Expanded clones get a size class; other rows say once, few or many, or leave the size out.

>TRBV6-5|.|.|TRBJ2-7
TGTGCCAGCAGTTACTTCGGCGGGAAGCCGACCTACGAGCAGTACTTC
CASSYFGGKPTYEQYF
>TRBV7-2|.|once|TRBJ2-1
TGTGCCAGCAGCTTTCGACCCCGGGAAAATGAGCAGTTCTTC
CASSFRPRENEQFF
>TRBV30|.|few|TRBJ1-2
TGTGCCTGGAGTTCTTATCGCGGCTACACCTTC
CAWSSYRGYTF
>TRBV7-2|TRBD2|many|TRBJ2-7
TGTGCCAGCAGCTCGCGGGGGGTCTACAATGAGCAGTACTTC
CASSSRGVYNEQYF
>TRBV9|.|.|TRBJ2-5
TGTGCCAGCAGCGTAGGAGGTATCCAAGAGACCCAGTACTTC
CASSVGGIQETQYF
>TRBV6-1|.|.|TRBJ2-4
TGTGCCAGCAGTGAATCCAAAAACATTCAGTACTTC
CASSESKNIQYF
>TRBV6-1|.|once|TRBJ1-1
TGTGCCAGCAGAACCGGGACATTGAACACTGAAGCTTTCTTT
CASRTGTLNTEAFF
>TRBV4-1|TRBD1|.|TRBJ2-1
TGCGCCAGCAGCCAAGGACAGGGTAGGGGCGCACACAATGAGCAGTTCTTC
CASSQGQGRGAHNEQFF
>TRBV6-5|.|.|TRBJ2-2
TGTGCCAGCAGTTGGGGCCAAAACACCGGGGAGCTGTTTTTT
CASSWGQNTGELFF
>TRBV27|TRBD1|.|TRBJ2-1
TGTGCCAGCAGTTTATTTTTAGGGACAGGGGCTGTCGAGCAGTTCTTC
CASSLFLGTGAVEQFF
>TRBV4-1|.|.|TRBJ2-1
TGCGCCAGCAGCCGAGAGTCACTAGCATCCTACAATGAGCAGTTCTTC
CASSRESLASYNEQFF
>TRBV10-1|TRBD2|.|TRBJ2-3
TGCGCCAGCAGTGAGTCCGACCTAGCGGGAGGATCAGATACGCAGTATTTC
CASSESDLAGGSDTQYF
>TRBV12-3/TRBV12-4|.|.|TRBJ2-2
TGTGCCAGCAGTTTATATGGGGGGAGTAGCCCAACCGGGGAGCTGTTTTTT
CASSLYGGSSPTGELFF
>TRBV6-1|TRBD1|many|TRBJ1-4
TGTGCCAGCCGACAGGGTTTGATTAATGAAAAACTGTTTTTT
CASRQGLINEKLFF
>TRBV27|.|.|TRBJ2-6
TGTGCCAGCAGTTTACACCCCTCTGGGGCCAACGTCCTGACTTTC
CASSLHPSGANVLTF
>TRBV10-1|TRBD2|few|TRBJ2-1
TGCGCCAGCAGAGGCCAACTAGCGGGAGTCCACTATGAGCAGTTCTTC
CASRGQLAGVHYEQFF
>TRBV6-1|.|few|TRBJ2-3
TGTGCCAGCACAGGCCCAGTTGGAGTGGATACGCAGTATTTT
CASTGPVGVDTQYF
>TRBV6-1|.|.|TRBJ2-5
.
CASSENWGQGAKALYF
>TRBV6-1|TRBD2|.|TRBJ2-3
TGTGCCAGCAGTCGCGGACTAGCGGGAGGGCCTCGCACAGATACGCAGTATTTT
CASSRGLAGGPRTDTQYF
>TRBV27|.|.|TRBJ2-5
TGTGCCAGCAGGTCGGGCAGGGGAGAGACCCAGTACTTC
CASRSGRGETQYF
>TRBV7-2|.|.|TRBJ2-1
TGTGCCAGCAGCTTAGATGGCGGGGCCTACAATGAGCAGTTCTTC
CASSLDGGAYNEQFF
>TRBV6-5|.|few|TRBJ1-2
TGTGCCAGCAGTTACTCCCGGGGCGCTAACTATGGCTACACCTTC
CASSYSRGANYGYTF
>TRBV6-1|.|.|TRBJ2-7
TGTGCCAGCAGTGCCTTAGAAGGGGTCCCCTACGAGCAGTACTTC
CASSALEGVPYEQYF
>TRBV6-5|.|medium-sized|TRBJ1-2
TGTGCCAGCAGTTTTGGCCCCGGATCCTCCTATGGCTACACCTTC
CASSFGPGSSYGYTF
>TRBV10-2|.|.|TRBJ2-4
TGCGCCACGGGGCTGTGTGGCAAAAATATGCAGTACTTC
CATGLCGKNMQYF
>TRBV6-1|.|few|TRBJ1-2
TGTGCCAGCAGTAATTGGTCGGGGTCGGGAGGCTACACCTTC
CASSNWSGSGGYTF
>TRBV11-2|TRBD1|.|TRBJ2-1
TGTGCCAGCAGCGTAGGACAGGGATCGACCCAAGAGACCCAGTTCTTC
CASSVGQGSTQETQFF
>TRBV10-2|TRBD1|.|TRBJ2-3
TGCGCCAGCAGTGAGCCGCCCGCCAGGGGGACGGCAGATACGCAGTATTTT
CASSEPPARGTADTQYF
>TRBV6-1|.|.|TRBJ2-3
TGTGCCAGCAGTGAAAGATCAGGGCTCAAAAACACGCAGTATTTT
CASSERSGLKNTQYF
>TRBV3-1|TRBD2|many|TRBJ2-1
TGTGCCAGCAACCTTGGGCGCGGGGGCAATGAGCAGTTCTTC
CASNLGRGGNEQFF
>TRBV7-2|TRBD2|many|TRBJ2-3
TGTGCCAGCAGCCCGACTAGCGGGGGGGCAGATACGCAGTATTTT
CASSPTSGGADTQYF
>TRBV6-1|TRBD1|.|TRBJ2-2
TGTGCCAGCAGCGCCGGGACAGGGGACACCGGGGAGCTGTTTTTT
CASSAGTGDTGELFF
>TRBV6-5|TRBD1|.|TRBJ2-3
TGTGCCAGCAGTTACGGGACAGCCATCACAGATACGCAGTATTTT
CASSYGTAITDTQYF
>TRBV10-2|.|.|TRBJ1-3
TGCGCCAGCAGTGATGTTTTGCCCTCTGGAAACACCATATATTTT
CASSDVLPSGNTIYF
>TRBV7-8|TRBD2|many|TRBJ2-1
TGTGCCAGCAGCCCCTGGACTAGCGGGAGTGGTGAGCAGTTCTTC
CASSPWTSGSGEQFF
>TRBV27|.|.|TRBJ2-5
TGTGCCAGCAGTTCAAGGGGCTCTGGGGCCAACGTCCAGTACTTC
CASSSRGSGANVQYF